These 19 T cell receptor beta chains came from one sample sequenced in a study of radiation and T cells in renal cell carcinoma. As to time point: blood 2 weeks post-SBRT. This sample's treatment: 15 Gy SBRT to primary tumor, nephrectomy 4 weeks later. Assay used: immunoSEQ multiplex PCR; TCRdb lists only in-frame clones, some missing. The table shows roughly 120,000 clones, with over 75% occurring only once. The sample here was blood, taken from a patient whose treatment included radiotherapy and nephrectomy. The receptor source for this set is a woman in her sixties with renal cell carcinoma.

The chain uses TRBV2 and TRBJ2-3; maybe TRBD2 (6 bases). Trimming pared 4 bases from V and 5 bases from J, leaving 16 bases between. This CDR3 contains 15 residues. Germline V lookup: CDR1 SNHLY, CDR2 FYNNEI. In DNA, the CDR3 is TGTGCCAGCAGTGTTGAACGGGGGTTCGGAGATACGCAGTATTTT. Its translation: CASSVERGFGDTQYF.

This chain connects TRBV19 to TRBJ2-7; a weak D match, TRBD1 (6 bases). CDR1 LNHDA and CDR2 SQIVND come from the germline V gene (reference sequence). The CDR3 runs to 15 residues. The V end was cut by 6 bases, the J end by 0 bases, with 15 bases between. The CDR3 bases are TGTGCCAGTAGCAGGGGACGGACCATCTCCTACGAGCAGTACTTC. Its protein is CASSRGRTISYEQYF.

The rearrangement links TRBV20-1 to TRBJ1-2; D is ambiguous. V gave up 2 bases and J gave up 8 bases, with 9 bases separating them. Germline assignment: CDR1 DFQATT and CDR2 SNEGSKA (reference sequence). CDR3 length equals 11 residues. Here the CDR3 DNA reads TGCAGTGCTAGAATCTTGGACGGCTACACCTTC. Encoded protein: CSARILDGYTF.

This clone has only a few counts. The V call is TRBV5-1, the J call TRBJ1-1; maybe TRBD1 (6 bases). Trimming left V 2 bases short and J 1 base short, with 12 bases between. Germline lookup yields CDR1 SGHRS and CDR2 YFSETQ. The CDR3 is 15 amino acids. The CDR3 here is CASSFGGGRNTEAFF. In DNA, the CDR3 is TGCGCCAGCAGCTTCGGGGGCGGGCGGAACACTGAAGCTTTCTTT.

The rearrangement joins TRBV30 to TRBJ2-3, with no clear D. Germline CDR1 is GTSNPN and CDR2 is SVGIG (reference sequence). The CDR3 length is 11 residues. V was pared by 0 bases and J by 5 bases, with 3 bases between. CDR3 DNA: TGTGCCTGGAGTGTACGAGATACGCAGTATTTT. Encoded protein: CAWSVRDTQYF.

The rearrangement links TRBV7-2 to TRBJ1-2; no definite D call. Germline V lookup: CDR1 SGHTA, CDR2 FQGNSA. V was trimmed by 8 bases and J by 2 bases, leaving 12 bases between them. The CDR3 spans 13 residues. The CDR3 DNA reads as TGTGCCAGCGCAGGACTGACGAACTATGGCTACACCTTC. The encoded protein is CASAGLTNYGYTF.

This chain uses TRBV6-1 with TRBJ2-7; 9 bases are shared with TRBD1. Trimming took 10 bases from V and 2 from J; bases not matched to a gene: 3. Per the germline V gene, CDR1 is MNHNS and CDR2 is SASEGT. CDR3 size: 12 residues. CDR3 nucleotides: TGTGCCACCTGGGACAGGGCCTACGAGCAGTACTTC. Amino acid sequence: CATWDRAYEQYF.

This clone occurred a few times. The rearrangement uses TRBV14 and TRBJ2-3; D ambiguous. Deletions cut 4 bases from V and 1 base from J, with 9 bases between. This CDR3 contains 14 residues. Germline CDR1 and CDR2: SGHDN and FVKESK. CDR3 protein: CASSRHVGTDTQYF. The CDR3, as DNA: TGTGCCAGCAGCCGCCATGTCGGCACAGATACGCAGTATTTT.

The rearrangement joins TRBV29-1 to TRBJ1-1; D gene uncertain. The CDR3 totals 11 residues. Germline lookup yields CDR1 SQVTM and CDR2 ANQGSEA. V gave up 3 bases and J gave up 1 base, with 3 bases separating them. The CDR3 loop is CSVEWNTEAFF. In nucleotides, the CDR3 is TGCAGCGTTGAGTGGAACACTGAAGCTTTCTTT.

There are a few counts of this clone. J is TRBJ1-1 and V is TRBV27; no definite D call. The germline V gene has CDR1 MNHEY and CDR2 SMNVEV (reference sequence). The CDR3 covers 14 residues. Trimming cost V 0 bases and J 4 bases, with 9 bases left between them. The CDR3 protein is CASSLSPVATEAFF. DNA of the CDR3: TGTGCCAGCAGTTTATCCCCAGTTGCCACTGAAGCTTTCTTT.

The CDR3 DNA reads as TGTGCCAGCAGTGACGGCAGGGTTGAGACCCAGTACTTC. Protein product: CASSDGRVETQYF. The rearrangement links TRBV6-1 to TRBJ2-5; D is perhaps TRBD1 (5 bases). CDR3 length: 13 residues. CDR1 is MNHNS, CDR2 SASEGT, per germline. V dropped 3 bases and J dropped 5 bases, with 10 bases sitting between them.

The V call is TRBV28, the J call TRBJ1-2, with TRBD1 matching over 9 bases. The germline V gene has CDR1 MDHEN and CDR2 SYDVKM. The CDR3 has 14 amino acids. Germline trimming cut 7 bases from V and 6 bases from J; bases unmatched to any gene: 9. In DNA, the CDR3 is TGTGCCAGCAAACCCTCCGGGACAGGGAATGGCTACACCTTC. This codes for CASKPSGTGNGYTF.

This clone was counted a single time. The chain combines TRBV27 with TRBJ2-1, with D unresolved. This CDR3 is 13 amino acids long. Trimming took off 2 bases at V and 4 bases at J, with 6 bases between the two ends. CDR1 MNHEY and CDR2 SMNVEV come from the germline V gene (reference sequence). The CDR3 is CASSLRRYNEQFF. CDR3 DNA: TGTGCCAGCAGTTTACGACGGTACAATGAGCAGTTCTTC.

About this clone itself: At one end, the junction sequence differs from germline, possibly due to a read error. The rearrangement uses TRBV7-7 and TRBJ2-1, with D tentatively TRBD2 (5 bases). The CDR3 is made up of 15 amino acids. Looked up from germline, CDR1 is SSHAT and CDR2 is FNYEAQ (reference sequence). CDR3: CASSLVSGNYNEQFF. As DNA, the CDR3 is TGTGCTAGCAGCTTAGTATCGGGGAACTACAATGAGCAGTTCTTC.

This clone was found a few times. CDR3 DNA sequence: TGCGCCAGCAGCTTGGTAGCGACTAGCGTTGACAATGAGCAGTTCTTC. Translated: CASSLVATSVDNEQFF. This chain joins TRBV5-1 and TRBJ2-1, with TRBD2 identical over 8 bases. Germline V gene lookup returns CDR1 SGHRS and CDR2 YFSETQ. After removal of 0 bases from V and 5 bases from J, the junction contained 7 bases not matched to a gene. The length of the CDR3 is 16 residues.

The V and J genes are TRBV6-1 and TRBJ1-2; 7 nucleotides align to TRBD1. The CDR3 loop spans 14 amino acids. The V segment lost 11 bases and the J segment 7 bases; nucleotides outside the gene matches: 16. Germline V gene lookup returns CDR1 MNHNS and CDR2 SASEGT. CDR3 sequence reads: CAEREQGSLGGYTF. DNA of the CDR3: TGTGCCGAAAGGGAACAGGGGAGTTTGGGTGGCTACACCTTC.

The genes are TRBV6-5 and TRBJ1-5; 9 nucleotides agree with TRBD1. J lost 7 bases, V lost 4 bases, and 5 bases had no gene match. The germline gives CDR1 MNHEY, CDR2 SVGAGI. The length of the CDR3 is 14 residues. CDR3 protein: CASSWDRVNQPQHF. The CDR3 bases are TGTGCCAGCAGTTGGGACAGGGTTAACCAGCCCCAGCATTTT.

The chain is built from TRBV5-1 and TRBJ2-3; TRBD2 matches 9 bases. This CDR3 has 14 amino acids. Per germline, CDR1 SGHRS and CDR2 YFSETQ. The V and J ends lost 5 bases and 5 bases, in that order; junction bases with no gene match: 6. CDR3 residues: CASSVSSGEDTQYF. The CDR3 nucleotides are TGCGCCAGCAGTGTTTCTAGCGGGGAAGATACGCAGTATTTT.

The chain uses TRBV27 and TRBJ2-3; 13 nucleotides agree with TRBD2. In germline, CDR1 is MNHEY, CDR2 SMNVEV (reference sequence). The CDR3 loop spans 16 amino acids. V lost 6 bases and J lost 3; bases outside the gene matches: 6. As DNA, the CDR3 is TGTGCCAGCAGGAGGACTAGCGGGAGTCCTACAGATACGCAGTATTTT. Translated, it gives CASRRTSGSPTDTQYF.